Below are 30 T cell receptor beta chains sequenced from a single sample in a study of shared clonotypes between healthy human individuals. TCRdb's table, derived via immunoSEQ multiplex PCR, lists solely in-frame clones and lacks some. This table has about 1 million clones, about 80% appearing once. Sequencing was done on a sample of memory CD4+ T cells sorted from blood. Subset: CD45RA-negative fraction. These receptors were obtained from a man aged 18 to 29 in good health.

As DNA, the CDR3 is TGTGCCAGCAGCTACCGAGCGGAGTCCGGGCCAGATACGCAGTATTTT. Amino acid sequence: CASSYRAESGPDTQYF. V gene TRBV7-6 combines with J gene TRBJ2-3, with a possible D match to TRBD2 (5 bases). V was clipped by 4 bases and J by 4 bases, with 18 bases between them. Looked up from germline, CDR1 is SGHVS and CDR2 is FNYEAQ. This CDR3 has 16 residues.

The V and J genes are TRBV19 and TRBJ1-1, with unresolved D. There are 14 residues in the CDR3. Germline loops: CDR1 LNHDA, CDR2 SQIVND (reference sequence). V was clipped by 5 bases and J by 4 bases, with 14 bases between them. CDR3 in amino acids: CASSHGVLGTEAFF. For the CDR3, the DNA is TGTGCCAGTAGTCACGGGGTATTAGGCACTGAAGCTTTCTTT.

The chain has TRBV4-1 and TRBJ2-7; 7 bases agree with TRBD1. The CDR3 extends over 17 amino acids. J gave up 5 bases and V 3 bases, and 16 bases lay outside the gene matches. Germline values: CDR1 MGHRA, CDR2 YSYEKL. CDR3 amino acids: CASSHSLLKQGSHEQYF. The CDR3 DNA is TGCGCCAGCAGCCACTCCCTACTGAAACAGGGGTCCCACGAGCAGTACTTC.

This clone has a handful of counts. The CDR3 protein is CASRVGRPDPTNEKLFF. DNA of the CDR3: TGTGCCAGCAGGGTTGGCAGACCTGACCCAACTAATGAAAAACTGTTTTTT. V and J are TRBV14 and TRBJ1-4, with unresolved D. Trimming left V 6 bases short and J 0 bases short, with 17 bases between. The germline gives CDR1 SGHDN, CDR2 FVKESK. The length of the CDR3 is 17 residues.

The rearrangement uses TRBV2 and TRBJ1-2; D is uncertain. Trimming shortened V by 6 bases and J by 1 base, and 12 bases separated the two germline ends. Germline V gene lookup returns CDR1 SNHLY and CDR2 FYNNEI. The CDR3 runs 14 residues. CDR3 in amino acids: CASRIGRVNYGYTF. The CDR3, as DNA: TGTGCCAGCAGGATCGGCAGAGTTAACTATGGCTACACCTTC.

V usage is TRBV5-1 and J usage is TRBJ1-6; a possible D gene is TRBD1 (6 bases). The CDR3 totals 15 residues. Looked up from germline, CDR1 is SGHRS and CDR2 is YFSETQ. V was cut by 0 bases and J by 9 bases, with 13 bases left in between. CDR3 residues: CASSLGRGRGSPLHF. In DNA form, the CDR3 reads TGCGCCAGCAGCTTGGGCAGGGGCCGAGGTTCACCCCTCCACTTT.

This CDR3 reads CASRSGHPESPLHF. The CDR3 DNA sequence: TGCGCCAGCAGGTCGGGACATCCCGAATCACCCCTCCACTTT. V gene TRBV10-2 combines with J gene TRBJ1-6, with D possibly TRBD1 on 6 matching bases. The V gene lost 6 bases and the J gene lost 10 bases, with 16 bases spanning the gap. The germline V gene encodes CDR1 WSHSY and CDR2 SAAADI. CDR3 length equals 14 residues.

This sequence joins TRBV27 and TRBJ1-1; 9 bases map to TRBD1. Germline assignment: CDR1 MNHEY and CDR2 SMNVEV (reference sequence). The CDR3 covers 14 residues. J was trimmed by 5 bases and V by 2 bases; bases with no gene match: 3. This chain's CDR3 is CASSLGDRVTEAFF. CDR3 coding DNA: TGTGCCAGCAGTTTAGGGGACAGGGTGACTGAAGCTTTCTTT.

The chain couples TRBV23-1 to TRBJ2-7; no reliable D call. TRBV23-1 is placed among ORFs of uncertain function. V shed 4 bases and J shed 2 bases, with 18 bases lying between them. The CDR3 runs to 16 residues. The CDR3 DNA follows: TGCGCCAGCAGTCTCCGGACCCTGAATTATCCCTACGAGCAGTACTTC. Translation: CASSLRTLNYPYEQYF.

The J gene is TRBJ1-6, the V gene TRBV5-4, with 10 bases lining up with TRBD1. The J segment lost 13 bases and the V segment lost 3 bases, leaving 13 bases of the junction unmatched. There are 16 residues in the CDR3. The V gene's germline CDR1 is SGHNT and CDR2 YYREEE (reference sequence). The CDR3 coding sequence is TGTGCCAGCAGCTGGGGGCAGGGACAGGGGATTAAGCCCCTCCACTTT. This gives the protein CASSWGQGQGIKPLHF. The full variable domain, its missing parts supplied by reference TRBV5-4 and TRBJ1-6, is ETGVTQSPTHLIKTRGQQVTLRCSSQSGHNTVSWYQQALGQGPQFIFQYYREEENGRGNFPPRFSGLQFPNYSSELNVNALELDDSALYLCASSWGQGQGIKPLHFGNGTRLTVT.

The CDR3: CASTTGEGFYGYTF. Written as DNA, the CDR3 is TGTGCCAGCACCACAGGGGAGGGGTTCTATGGCTACACCTTC. This chain joins TRBV28 and TRBJ1-2, with TRBD1 matching over 7 bases. CDR3 length: 14 amino acids. Trimming took 7 bases from V and 4 from J; bases not matched to a gene: 9. The germline CDR1 and CDR2 sequences are MDHEN and SYDVKM.

The chain uses TRBV5-1 and TRBJ1-2, with D perhaps TRBD1 (5 bases). The CDR3 sequence is 17 residues long. CDR1 SGHRS and CDR2 YFSETQ come from the germline V gene. The V and J ends lost 0 bases and 2 bases respectively, with 17 bases between them. In nucleotides, the CDR3 is TGCGCCAGCAGCTTGGAAGTTACAGGTCCTTTAAACTATGGCTACACCTTC. Amino acid sequence: CASSLEVTGPLNYGYTF. The full variable domain, its missing parts supplied by reference TRBV5-1 and TRBJ1-2, is KAGVTQTPRYLIKTRGQQVTLSCSPISGHRSVSWYQQTPGQGLQFLFEYFSETQRNKGNFPGRFSGRQFSNSRSEMNVSTLELGDSALYLCASSLEVTGPLNYGYTFGSGTRLTVV.

This sequence joins TRBV21-1 and TRBJ1-3; the table's D call TRBD1 went unverified against the DNA. TRBV21-1 is classified as a pseudogene. This CDR3 comprises 18 residues. The CDR3 DNA follows: TGTGCCAGCTACCGGGACAGGCCCACTCCGGACGCTGGAAACACCATATATTTT. Translation: CASYRDRPTPDAGNTIYF.

The chain combines TRBV5-1 with TRBJ2-7, with a tentative D call TRBD1 (6 bases). CDR3 size: 13 residues. Germline V gene data show CDR1 as SGHRS and CDR2 as YFSETQ. V was cut by 7 bases and J by 6 bases, with 17 bases left in between. The CDR3 region is CASRLEGTTEQYF. The DNA for the CDR3 is TGCGCCAGCCGTTTGGAAGGGACAACCGAGCAGTACTTC.

The genes are TRBV2 and TRBJ1-2, with 9 bases that match TRBD1. Germline V lookup: CDR1 SNHLY, CDR2 FYNNEI. V shed 5 bases, J shed 6 bases, and the junction held 4 bases outside the gene matches. This CDR3 spans 13 amino acids. CDR3 nucleotides: TGTGCCAGCAGTTCCGGGACAGGGAATGGCTACACCTTC. Its translation: CASSSGTGNGYTF. The full variable domain, with the rest looked up from reference TRBV2 and TRBJ1-2, is EPEVTQTPSHQVTQMGQEVILRCVPISNHLYFYWYRQILGQKVEFLVSFYNNEISEKSEIFDDQFSVERPDGSNFTLKIRSTKLEDSAMYFCASSSGTGNGYTFGSGTRLTVV.

This clone was seen a few times. The rearrangement links TRBV19 to TRBJ1-1, with TRBD1 identical over 10 bases. The germline gives CDR1 LNHDA, CDR2 SQIVND (reference sequence). This CDR3 has 14 amino acids. V was pared by 5 bases and J by 5 bases, with 5 bases of the junction left unmatched. The CDR3 is CASSRWDRGTEAFF. DNA for the CDR3: TGTGCCAGTAGTCGATGGGACAGGGGTACTGAAGCTTTCTTT.

This clone was counted only a few times. V is TRBV30 and J is TRBJ1-1; 9 bases align to TRBD1. The CDR3 contains 15 residues. In germline, CDR1 is GTSNPN, CDR2 SVGIG (reference sequence). V was pared by 4 bases and J by 9 bases, with 15 bases of the junction left unmatched. The CDR3 here is CAWTTKQGALGKAFF. The CDR3 DNA follows: TGTGCCTGGACCACGAAACAGGGGGCTCTGGGAAAAGCTTTCTTT. The whole variable domain, remainder taken from reference TRBV30 and TRBJ1-1, is SQTIHQWPATLVQPVGSPLSLECTVEGTSNPNLYWYRQAAGRGLQLLFYSVGIGQISSEVPQNLSASRPQDRQFILSSKKLLLSDSGFYLCAWTTKQGALGKAFFGQGTRLTVV.

The genes are TRBV15 and TRBJ2-1; TRBD1 agrees at 10 bases. V was pared by 2 bases and J by 10 bases, with 8 bases of the junction left unmatched. The length of the CDR3 is 15 residues. CDR1 and CDR2 (germline): LNHNV, YYDKDF (reference sequence). The CDR3 nucleotides are TGTGCCACCAGCAGAAAAGCCGGGACAGGGGACGAGCAGTTCTTC. Protein sequence: CATSRKAGTGDEQFF.

This chain connects TRBV6-1 to TRBJ2-7, with 9 positions matching TRBD2. Germline V gene lookup returns CDR1 MNHNS and CDR2 SASEGT. This CDR3 has 15 residues. J lost 2 bases, V lost 4 bases, and 6 bases had no gene match. The CDR3 DNA is TGTGCCAGCAGTGGCGGCGCTAGCGGGACCTACGAGCAGTACTTC. Residues: CASSGGASGTYEQYF.

The chain recombines TRBV6-4 with TRBJ2-2; maybe TRBD2 (5 bases). Per germline, CDR1 MRHNA and CDR2 SNTAGT. V lost 4 bases to trimming and J lost 6 bases, with 15 bases between them. The CDR3 covers 15 residues. CDR3 residues: CASSARATQAGELFF. Here the CDR3 DNA reads TGTGCCAGCAGTGCGAGGGCCACTCAGGCCGGGGAGCTGTTTTTT.

V gene TRBV6-1 combines with J gene TRBJ1-2, with D unresolved. The CDR3 extends over 14 amino acids. The germline CDR1 and CDR2 sequences are MNHNS and SASEGT. The V gene lost 6 bases and the J gene lost 4 bases, with 15 bases spanning the gap. This CDR3 is CASSQGGDVYGYTF. CDR3 bases: TGTGCCAGCAGCCAAGGAGGAGACGTCTATGGCTACACCTTC.

There are a few counts of this clone. The V call is TRBV18, the J call TRBJ2-1, with D perhaps matching TRBD1 or TRBD2 (5 bases each). The CDR3 totals 14 residues. The ends were cut back, 5 bases at V and 0 bases at J, with 8 bases in the middle. Germline lookup yields CDR1 KGHSH and CDR2 LQKENI. CDR3 protein: CASSWGSSYNEQFF. Here the CDR3 DNA reads TGTGCCAGCTCATGGGGGAGCTCCTACAATGAGCAGTTCTTC. The full variable domain, rest sourced from reference TRBV18 and TRBJ2-1, is NAGVMQNPRHLVRRRGQEARLRCSPMKGHSHVYWYRQLPEEGLKFMVYLQKENIIDESGMPKERFSAEFPKEGPSILRIQQVVRGDSAAYFCASSWGSSYNEQFFGPGTRLTVL.

This clone was counted only a few times. The chain recombines TRBV5-1 with TRBJ1-6; the D is unclear. The V end lost 4 bases, the J end lost 10 bases, and 9 bases lay between the germline ends. Germline CDR1 reads SGHRS; CDR2 reads YFSETQ. The CDR3 totals 12 residues. As DNA, the CDR3 is TGCGCCAGCAGCCCCGACCGGTCACCCCTCCACTTT. Translation: CASSPDRSPLHF. Full variable domain (outside the CDR3, taken from reference TRBV5-1 and TRBJ1-6): KAGVTQTPRYLIKTRGQQVTLSCSPISGHRSVSWYQQTPGQGLQFLFEYFSETQRNKGNFPGRFSGRQFSNSRSEMNVSTLELGDSALYLCASSPDRSPLHFGNGTRLTVT.

The chain is built from TRBV28 and TRBJ2-7, with 10 bases identical to TRBD1. After removal of 5 bases from V and 3 bases from J, the junction contained 10 bases not matched to a gene. Germline CDR1 MDHEN, CDR2 SYDVKM. The CDR3 extends over 16 amino acids. The CDR3 coding sequence is TGTGCCAGCAGTAGTGCGCCGGGACAGGGGAGCTACGAGCAGTACTTC. Amino acids: CASSSAPGQGSYEQYF.

The V call is TRBV5-1, the J call TRBJ2-2, with TRBD2 matching 8 bases. Per germline, CDR1 SGHRS and CDR2 YFSETQ. J lost 1 base, V lost 4 bases, and 6 bases had no gene match. This CDR3 has 16 amino acids. The CDR3 nucleotides are TGCGCCAGCAGCCCAAGCGGGGGCCAGAACACCGGGGAGCTGTTTTTT. This gives the protein CASSPSGGQNTGELFF.

This chain links TRBV5-1 with TRBJ2-6, with 7 bases aligning to TRBD2. V trimming: 4 bases; J trimming: 2 bases; junction bases outside the gene matches: 6. CDR1 and CDR2 from the germline V gene are SGHRS and YFSETQ. The CDR3 loop spans 16 amino acids. CDR3 sequence: CASSLGGAAGANVLTF. The CDR3 bases are TGCGCCAGCAGCCTGGGAGGGGCTGCTGGGGCCAACGTCCTGACTTTC. Full variable domain (outside the CDR3, taken from reference TRBV5-1 and TRBJ2-6): KAGVTQTPRYLIKTRGQQVTLSCSPISGHRSVSWYQQTPGQGLQFLFEYFSETQRNKGNFPGRFSGRQFSNSRSEMNVSTLELGDSALYLCASSLGGAAGANVLTFGAGSRLTVL.

This chain connects TRBV5-4 to TRBJ2-5; D remains unclear. Trimming took 5 bases from V and 4 from J, leaving 6 bases between them. In germline, CDR1 is SGHNT, CDR2 YYREEE (reference sequence). This CDR3 has 11 residues. CDR3 sequence (DNA): TGTGCCAGCAGAATCGGAGAGACCCAGTACTTC. Residues: CASRIGETQYF.

The V gene is TRBV5-1, the J gene TRBJ2-5; possible D gene TRBD2, 5 bases. V lost 2 bases, J lost 5 bases, and 10 bases lay in between. The CDR3 has 13 amino acids. Germline V lookup: CDR1 SGHRS, CDR2 YFSETQ. Here the CDR3 DNA reads TGCGCCAGCAGCTTTACGGGGAGCGAGACCCAGTACTTC. Encoded protein: CASSFTGSETQYF.

V usage is TRBV19 and J usage is TRBJ2-3; 9 bases agree with TRBD2. The CDR3 runs 14 residues. Germline CDR1 is LNHDA and CDR2 is SQIVND (reference sequence). Trimming removed 7 bases from V and 5 bases from J; junction bases left unmatched: 7. CDR3 protein: CASKVAGDRDTQYF. CDR3 DNA: TGTGCCAGTAAAGTAGCGGGGGATAGAGATACGCAGTATTTT.

This sequence joins TRBV5-6 and TRBJ2-7, with TRBD1 matching 7 bases. V lost 1 base, J lost 6 bases, and 7 bases stayed unmatched. The CDR3 is made up of 14 amino acids. CDR1 SGHDT and CDR2 YYEEEE come from the germline V gene. CDR3 nucleotides: TGTGCCAGCAGCTTGCCACAGGGGAAGGGCGAGCAGTACTTC. It specifies CASSLPQGKGEQYF.